A selection of T cell receptor beta chains follows, all from one sample in a study of PD-1 blockade in classical Hodgkin lymphoma. Sequenced by immunoSEQ multiplex PCR; TCRdb stores in-frame clones only, minus some. The sample shows 20,000 or so clones, roughly three quarters of them seen only once. The sequencing used peripheral blood mononuclear cells (PBMCs), collected before the fourth cycle of nivolumab. The receptors come from a human donor with classical Hodgkin lymphoma. Both conserved end residues are part of each CDR3. A D gene is named only where the DNA matches it firmly. Clone size is not always given. Where it is, it says once, few, many or a class for expanded clones.

CDR3 length: 16; V gene: TRBV9; D gene: TRBD2; J gene: TRBJ2-3; clone size: .; CDR3 DNA: TGTGCCAGCAGCTCCCTACAGCGGGGGACCACAGATACGCAGTATTTT; CDR3 protein: CASSSLQRGTTDTQYF
CDR3 length: 14; V gene: TRBV27; D gene: TRBD1; J gene: TRBJ1-2; clone size: .; CDR3 DNA: TGTGCCAGCAGTCCCTACGACAGGGCCTATGGCTACACCTTC; CDR3 protein: CASSPYDRAYGYTF
CDR3 length: 16; V gene: TRBV5-1; D gene: .; J gene: TRBJ1-4; clone size: .; CDR3 DNA: TGCGCCAGCAGCTTCAGCGTGGCAGGGGTTAGTGAAAAACTGTTTTTT; CDR3 protein: CASSFSVAGVSEKLFF
CDR3 length: 12; V gene: TRBV5-6; D gene: .; J gene: TRBJ2-7; clone size: .; CDR3 DNA: TGTGCCAGCAGCTCACAGACCCCTGAGCAGTACTTC; CDR3 protein: CASSSQTPEQYF
CDR3 length: 14; V gene: TRBV6-5; D gene: .; J gene: TRBJ2-3; clone size: .; CDR3 DNA: TGTGCCAGCAGTTACCGCGCAGTCACAGATACGCAGTATTTT; CDR3 protein: CASSYRAVTDTQYF
CDR3 length: 17; V gene: TRBV5-1; D gene: TRBD2; J gene: TRBJ2-5; clone size: .; CDR3 DNA: TGCGCCAGCAGCCAGGGACTAGCGGGACCCCAGTTAGGGACCCAGTACTTC; CDR3 protein: CASSQGLAGPQLGTQYF
CDR3 length: 14; V gene: TRBV5-4; D gene: .; J gene: TRBJ1-1; clone size: .; CDR3 DNA: TGCGCCAGCAGCCAAGATCCAGGGAACACTGAAGCTTTCTTT; CDR3 protein: CASSQDPGNTEAFF
CDR3 length: 14; V gene: TRBV6-1; D gene: .; J gene: TRBJ1-1; clone size: .; CDR3 DNA: TGTGCCAGCAGTGAAGCACAGGGAAGAACTGAAGCTTTCTTT; CDR3 protein: CASSEAQGRTEAFF
CDR3 length: 17; V gene: TRBV5-4; D gene: .; J gene: TRBJ1-3; clone size: .; CDR3 DNA: TGTGCCAGCAGCACTGGGGGGGGCTTAAACTCTGGAAACACCATATATTTT; CDR3 protein: CASSTGGGLNSGNTIYF
CDR3 length: 14; V gene: TRBV6-5; D gene: TRBD2; J gene: TRBJ2-3; clone size: .; CDR3 DNA: TGTGCCAGCAGGCTAGCGGGAAGCACAGATACGCAGTATTTT; CDR3 protein: CASRLAGSTDTQYF
CDR3 length: 13; V gene: TRBV27; D gene: .; J gene: TRBJ2-5; clone size: .; CDR3 DNA: TGTGCCAGCAGTCCCTCGTGGGCGAAGACCCAGTACTTC; CDR3 protein: CASSPSWAKTQYF
CDR3 length: 13; V gene: TRBV12-1; D gene: .; J gene: TRBJ2-7; clone size: .; CDR3 DNA: TGTGCCAGCAGCTTGAGCCCGGGGGGGGAGCAGTACTTC; CDR3 protein: CASSLSPGGEQYF
CDR3 length: 18; V gene: TRBV5-1; D gene: .; J gene: TRBJ2-3; clone size: once; CDR3 DNA: TGCGCCAGCAGCTCTCTCGGCCCCCGGGACCACAGCACAGATACGCAGTATTTT; CDR3 protein: CASSSLGPRDHSTDTQYF
CDR3 length: 16; V gene: TRBV7-2; D gene: .; J gene: TRBJ2-2; clone size: .; CDR3 DNA: TGTGCCACCACTTATGAGGACGGATATGATGGCGGGGAGCTGTTTTTT; CDR3 protein: CATTYEDGYDGGELFF
CDR3 length: 13; V gene: TRBV7-9; D gene: .; J gene: TRBJ1-3; clone size: .; CDR3 DNA: TGTGCCAGCAGCTTAGGGGCTGGAAACACCATATATTTT; CDR3 protein: CASSLGAGNTIYF
CDR3 length: 15; V gene: TRBV10-3; D gene: TRBD1; J gene: TRBJ2-5; clone size: .; CDR3 DNA: TGTGCCATCAGTGAGGTCAGGGGGCTGCCAGAGACCCAGTACTTC; CDR3 protein: CAISEVRGLPETQYF
CDR3 length: 16; V gene: TRBV7-9; D gene: .; J gene: TRBJ1-4; clone size: once; CDR3 DNA: TGTGCCAGCAGCCCCTTTCGACCTGCAACTAATGAAAAACTGTTTTTT; CDR3 protein: CASSPFRPATNEKLFF
CDR3 length: 17; V gene: TRBV7-3; D gene: TRBD1; J gene: TRBJ2-2; clone size: .; CDR3 DNA: TGTGCCAGCAGCCCCACGGGCAGGGGGCTCAACACCGGGGAGCTGTTTTTT; CDR3 protein: CASSPTGRGLNTGELFF
CDR3 length: 17; V gene: TRBV28; D gene: .; J gene: TRBJ2-7; clone size: .; CDR3 DNA: TGTGCCAGCAGCTTTCGGTATACAGGGTCGAACTACTACGAGCAGTACTTC; CDR3 protein: CASSFRYTGSNYYEQYF
CDR3 length: 14; V gene: TRBV11-2; D gene: TRBD1; J gene: TRBJ1-4; clone size: .; CDR3 DNA: TGTGCCAGCAGCGCGACAGGGGGAAATGAAAAACTGTTTTTT; CDR3 protein: CASSATGGNEKLFF
CDR3 length: 15; V gene: TRBV5-1; D gene: .; J gene: TRBJ1-5; clone size: .; CDR3 DNA: TGCGCCAGCAGCCCCGGGGGGGGTGGCAATCAGCCCCAGCATTTT; CDR3 protein: CASSPGGGGNQPQHF
CDR3 length: 13; V gene: TRBV5-6; D gene: .; J gene: TRBJ1-2; clone size: .; CDR3 DNA: TGTGCCAGCAGCTCGACCTCAAACGATGGCTACACCTTC; CDR3 protein: CASSSTSNDGYTF
CDR3 length: 17; V gene: TRBV18; D gene: .; J gene: TRBJ2-2; clone size: .; CDR3 DNA: TGTGCCAGCTCACTTATGGTTGGGACTGCGAACACCGGGGAGCTGTTTTTT; CDR3 protein: CASSLMVGTANTGELFF
CDR3 length: 13; V gene: TRBV15; D gene: TRBD1; J gene: TRBJ1-1; clone size: .; CDR3 DNA: TGTGCCACCAGCTTCGGGACAGGGACTGAAGCTTTCTTT; CDR3 protein: CATSFGTGTEAFF
CDR3 length: 17; V gene: TRBV28; D gene: TRBD1; J gene: TRBJ2-7; clone size: .; CDR3 DNA: TGTGCCGTCACAGGGGCAGGAGCTGTCCCTCTCACCTACGAGCAGTACTTC; CDR3 protein: CAVTGAGAVPLTYEQYF
CDR3 length: 12; V gene: TRBV28; D gene: .; J gene: TRBJ1-2; clone size: .; CDR3 DNA: TGTGCCAGCGAGAGGAGGGGGGGAGGCTACACCTTC; CDR3 protein: CASERRGGGYTF
CDR3 length: 15; V gene: TRBV6-5; D gene: .; J gene: TRBJ1-3; clone size: .; CDR3 DNA: TGTGCCAGCAGTTACTCGGGGGCCATTGGAAACACCATATATTTT; CDR3 protein: CASSYSGAIGNTIYF
CDR3 length: 19; V gene: TRBV7-7; D gene: TRBD2; J gene: TRBJ2-3; clone size: .; CDR3 DNA: TGTGCCAGCAGCTTAAGGCCCCGGGCGAGCGGGAGTGTCACAGATACGCAGTATTTT; CDR3 protein: CASSLRPRASGSVTDTQYF
CDR3 length: 14; V gene: TRBV28; D gene: .; J gene: TRBJ2-7; clone size: .; CDR3 DNA: TGTGCCAGCAGTTTAATAGCAGAGTTCTACGAGCAGTACTTC; CDR3 protein: CASSLIAEFYEQYF
CDR3 length: 16; V gene: TRBV5-1; D gene: TRBD1; J gene: TRBJ1-1; clone size: .; CDR3 DNA: TGCGCCAGCAGCTTGGGGGACAGGGTAACGAACACTGAAGCTTTCTTT; CDR3 protein: CASSLGDRVTNTEAFF
CDR3 length: 16; V gene: TRBV6-1; D gene: .; J gene: TRBJ2-1; clone size: .; CDR3 DNA: TGTGCCAGCAGTGAATGGGGGGTGAGCTCCTACAATGAGCAGTTCTTC; CDR3 protein: CASSEWGVSSYNEQFF
CDR3 length: 17; V gene: TRBV18; D gene: TRBD2; J gene: TRBJ2-7; clone size: .; CDR3 DNA: TGTGCCAGCTCACCAAGCCCTAGCGGGAGTCGACTCTACGAGCAGTACTTC; CDR3 protein: CASSPSPSGSRLYEQYF
CDR3 length: 13; V gene: TRBV7-3; D gene: .; J gene: TRBJ2-1; clone size: .; CDR3 DNA: TGTGCCAGCAGCTTAAGGGCTGTTACTGAGCAGTTCTTC; CDR3 protein: CASSLRAVTEQFF
CDR3 length: 17; V gene: TRBV10-3; D gene: TRBD1; J gene: TRBJ2-2; clone size: .; CDR3 DNA: TGTGCCATCACCGAGGGTCAGGGGGCCATGAACACCGGGGAGCTGTTTTTT; CDR3 protein: CAITEGQGAMNTGELFF
CDR3 length: 14; V gene: TRBV5-1; D gene: TRBD1; J gene: TRBJ1-1; clone size: few; CDR3 DNA: TGCGCCAGCAGCCCTGGGACAGCGAACACTGAAGCTTTCTTT; CDR3 protein: CASSPGTANTEAFF
CDR3 length: 15; V gene: TRBV10-3; D gene: TRBD1; J gene: TRBJ2-3; clone size: .; CDR3 DNA: TGTGCCATCAGGGATGGGACAGCCAGGACAGATACGCAGTATTTT; CDR3 protein: CAIRDGTARTDTQYF
CDR3 length: 15; V gene: TRBV5-1; D gene: TRBD2; J gene: TRBJ2-2; clone size: .; CDR3 DNA: TGCGCCAGCAGCTTGCTAGCGGGAGAGGCCGGGGAGCTGTTTTTT; CDR3 protein: CASSLLAGEAGELFF
CDR3 length: 16; V gene: TRBV30; D gene: TRBD1; J gene: TRBJ2-7; clone size: .; CDR3 DNA: TGTGCCTGGAGTGTCGAGGGACAGGGGGCCCCCTACGAGCAGTACTTC; CDR3 protein: CAWSVEGQGAPYEQYF
CDR3 length: 15; V gene: TRBV10-1; D gene: TRBD2; J gene: TRBJ2-5; clone size: .; CDR3 DNA: TGCGCCAGCAGTGACCCTAAAGCGGGAGGAGAGACCCAGTACTTC; CDR3 protein: CASSDPKAGGETQYF
CDR3 length: 17; V gene: TRBV18; D gene: TRBD2; J gene: TRBJ2-3; clone size: .; CDR3 DNA: TGTGCCAGCTCACCCACCGGGGTAGCGGGGCGCACAGATACGCAGTATTTT; CDR3 protein: CASSPTGVAGRTDTQYF
CDR3 length: 15; V gene: TRBV7-9; D gene: .; J gene: TRBJ1-1; clone size: .; CDR3 DNA: TGTGCCAGCAGCCCCTTAGGGGAAGGGTATTCTGAAGCTTTCTTT; CDR3 protein: CASSPLGEGYSEAFF
CDR3 length: 14; V gene: TRBV5-3; D gene: TRBD1; J gene: TRBJ2-3; clone size: .; CDR3 DNA: TGTGCCAGAAGCCCGGACAGGGTTACAGATACGCAGTATTTT; CDR3 protein: CARSPDRVTDTQYF
CDR3 length: 16; V gene: TRBV5-1; D gene: .; J gene: TRBJ1-2; clone size: .; CDR3 DNA: TGCGCCAGCAGCTTGGTAGGGAACCAAGATAACTATGGCTACACCTTC; CDR3 protein: CASSLVGNQDNYGYTF
CDR3 length: 15; V gene: TRBV12-5; D gene: .; J gene: TRBJ2-5; clone size: .; CDR3 DNA: TGTGCTAGTGGTTTTACTGGGGGGGCGGGGGAGACCCAGTACTTC; CDR3 protein: CASGFTGGAGETQYF
CDR3 length: 14; V gene: TRBV10-2; D gene: .; J gene: TRBJ2-7; clone size: .; CDR3 DNA: TGCGCCAGCAGTGAGGGGGCCTACTCCTACGAGCAGTACTTC; CDR3 protein: CASSEGAYSYEQYF
CDR3 length: 16; V gene: TRBV19; D gene: .; J gene: TRBJ2-5; clone size: once; CDR3 DNA: TGTGCCAGTAGTATAGCTTTCGCAGGGCCCCAAGAGACCCAGTACTTC; CDR3 protein: CASSIAFAGPQETQYF
CDR3 length: 14; V gene: TRBV28; D gene: .; J gene: TRBJ2-1; clone size: .; CDR3 DNA: TGTGCCAGCAGATCGGACAGAATGGTGGATGAGCAGTTCTTC; CDR3 protein: CASRSDRMVDEQFF
CDR3 length: 15; V gene: TRBV9; D gene: TRBD1; J gene: TRBJ2-7; clone size: .; CDR3 DNA: TGTGCCAGCAGCCCCGGGACAGGAGGGGATTACGAGCAGTACTTC; CDR3 protein: CASSPGTGGDYEQYF
CDR3 length: 13; V gene: TRBV5-1; D gene: .; J gene: TRBJ1-3; clone size: .; CDR3 DNA: TGCGCCAGCAGCTTGCTTGGAAGGCACACCATATATTTT; CDR3 protein: CASSLLGRHTIYF
CDR3 length: 12; V gene: TRBV28; D gene: .; J gene: TRBJ1-5; clone size: few; CDR3 DNA: TGTGCCAGCAGAAGGTCGAATCAGCCCCAGCATTTT; CDR3 protein: CASRRSNQPQHF
CDR3 length: 17; V gene: TRBV18; D gene: .; J gene: TRBJ1-2; clone size: .; CDR3 DNA: TGTGCCAGCTCACCACTCACCAGTAGGGGGGTTTACGATGGCTACACCTTC; CDR3 protein: CASSPLTSRGVYDGYTF
CDR3 length: 16; V gene: TRBV18; D gene: TRBD2; J gene: TRBJ2-7; clone size: few; CDR3 DNA: TGTGCCAGCTCACTGATTCTAGCGGGAGCCCCCTACGAGCAGTACTTC; CDR3 protein: CASSLILAGAPYEQYF
CDR3 length: 17; V gene: TRBV5-8; D gene: TRBD2; J gene: TRBJ2-5; clone size: .; CDR3 DNA: TGTGCCAGCAGCAAAGTGGGACTAGCGCTTTCTGGAGAGACCCAGTACTTC; CDR3 protein: CASSKVGLALSGETQYF
CDR3 length: 13; V gene: TRBV2; D gene: TRBD1; J gene: TRBJ2-5; clone size: .; CDR3 DNA: TGTGCCAGCAGTTACGGACAGGGGGGGACCCAGTACTTC; CDR3 protein: CASSYGQGGTQYF